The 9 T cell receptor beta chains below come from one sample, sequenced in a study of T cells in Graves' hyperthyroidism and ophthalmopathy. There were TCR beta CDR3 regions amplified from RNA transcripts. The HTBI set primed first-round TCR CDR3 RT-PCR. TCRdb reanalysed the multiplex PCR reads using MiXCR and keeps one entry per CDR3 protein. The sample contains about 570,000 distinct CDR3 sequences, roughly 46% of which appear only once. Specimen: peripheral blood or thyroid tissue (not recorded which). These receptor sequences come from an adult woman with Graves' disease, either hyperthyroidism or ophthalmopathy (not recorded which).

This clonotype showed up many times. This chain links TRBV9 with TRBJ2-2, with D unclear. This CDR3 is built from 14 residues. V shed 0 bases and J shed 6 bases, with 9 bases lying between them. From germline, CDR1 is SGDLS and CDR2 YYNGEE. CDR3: CASSVEPTSGELFF. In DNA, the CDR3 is TGTGCCAGCAGCGTAGAACCCACTTCCGGGGAGCTGTTTTTT. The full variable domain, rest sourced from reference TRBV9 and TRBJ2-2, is DSGVTQTPKHLITATGQRVTLRCSPRSGDLSVYWYQQSLDQGLQFLIQYYNGEERAKGNILERFSAQQFPDLHSELNLSSLELGDSALYFCASSVEPTSGELFFGEGSRLTVL.

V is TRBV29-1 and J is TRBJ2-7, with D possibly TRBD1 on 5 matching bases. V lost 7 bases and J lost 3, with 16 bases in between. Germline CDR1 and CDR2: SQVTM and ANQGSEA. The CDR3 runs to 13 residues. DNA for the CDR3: TGCAGCGCCCAGTCCGGCACAGGCTACGAGCAGTACTTC. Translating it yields CSAQSGTGYEQYF.

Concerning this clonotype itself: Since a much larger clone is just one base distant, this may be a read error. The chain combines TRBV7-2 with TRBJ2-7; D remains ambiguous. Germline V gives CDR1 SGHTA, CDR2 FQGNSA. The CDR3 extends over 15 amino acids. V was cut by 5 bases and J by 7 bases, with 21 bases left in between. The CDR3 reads CASSVGSPLILEQYF. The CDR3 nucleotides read TGTGCCAGCAGCGTAGGATCTCCCTTAATACTTGAGCAGTACTTC.

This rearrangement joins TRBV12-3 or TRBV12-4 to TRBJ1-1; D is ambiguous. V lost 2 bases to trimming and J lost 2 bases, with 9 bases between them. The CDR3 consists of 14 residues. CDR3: CASSLRLGNTEAFF. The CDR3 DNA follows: TGTGCCAGCAGTTTACGGTTGGGTAACACTGAAGCTTTCTTT.

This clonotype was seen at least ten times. CDR3 sequence (DNA): TGCGCCAGCAGCCTACACGGACGGTTTGAAAAACTGTTTTTT. It is translated as CASSLHGRFEKLFF. V usage is TRBV5-1 and J usage is TRBJ1-4; D uncertain. V was shortened by 4 bases and J by 7 bases, with 14 bases between the two germline ends. The CDR3 is made up of 14 amino acids. Per the germline V gene, CDR1 is SGHRS and CDR2 is YFSETQ.

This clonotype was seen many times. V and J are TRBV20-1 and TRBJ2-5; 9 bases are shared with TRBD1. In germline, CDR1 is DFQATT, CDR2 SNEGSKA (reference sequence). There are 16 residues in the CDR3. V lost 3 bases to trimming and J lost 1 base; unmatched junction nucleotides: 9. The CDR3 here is CSASRDRAPAQETQYF. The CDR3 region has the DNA TGCAGTGCTAGCCGGGACAGGGCGCCAGCCCAAGAGACCCAGTACTTC.

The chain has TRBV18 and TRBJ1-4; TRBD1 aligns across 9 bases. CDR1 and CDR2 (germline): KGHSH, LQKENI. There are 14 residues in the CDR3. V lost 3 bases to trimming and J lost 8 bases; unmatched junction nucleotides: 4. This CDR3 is CASSPDRGNEKLFF. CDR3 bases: TGTGCCAGCTCACCGGACAGGGGAAACGAAAAACTGTTTTTT.

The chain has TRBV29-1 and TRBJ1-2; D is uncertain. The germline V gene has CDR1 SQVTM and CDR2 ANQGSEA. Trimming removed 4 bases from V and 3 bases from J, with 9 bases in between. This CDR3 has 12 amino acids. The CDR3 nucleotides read TGCAGCGTTGTAGCGGAAGACTATGGCTACACCTTC. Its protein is CSVVAEDYGYTF.

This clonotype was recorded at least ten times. CDR3 amino acids: CATSRGLYEQYF. DNA for the CDR3: TGTGCCACCTCGAGAGGACTGTACGAGCAGTACTTC. This chain joins TRBV6-5 and TRBJ2-7; tentatively, D is TRBD2 (5 bases). CDR1 and CDR2 from the germline V gene are MNHEY and SVGAGI. CDR3 length: 12 amino acids. Trimming pared 10 bases from V and 4 bases from J, leaving 14 bases between.